This T cell receptor beta chain was sequenced for a study of multiple sclerosis patients with progressive multifocal leukoencephalopathy. As for time point: time of PML onset. Detection of JC virus DNA in cerebrospinal fluid confirmed PML diagnosed from clinical and MRI findings. After about 16 to 56 months on natalizumab, the natalizumab-treated patients developed PML. At PML onset, T3 blood samples were taken. TCRdb's copy holds only in-frame clones and misses some; the assay was immunoSEQ multiplex PCR. The table shows approximately 27,000 clones, with around 83% occurring only once. Trimming removed 2 bases from V and 4 bases from J; junction bases left unmatched: 1. The CDR3 is 13 amino acids. Per germline, CDR1 SGHRS and CDR2 YFSETQ. This clone was recorded only once.

The clonotype originates from a woman between 25 and 40 years old with progressive multifocal leukoencephalopathy. Sequencing used PBMCs, obtained from a patient treated with natalizumab. J is TRBJ2-3 and V is TRBV5-1; 7 nucleotides agree with TRBD1. CDR3 sequence: CASSFGTADTQYF. DNA for the CDR3: TGCGCCAGCAGCTTCGGGACAGCAGATACGCAGTATTTT. Variable domain in full (rest from reference TRBV5-1 and TRBJ2-3): KAGVTQTPRYLIKTRGQQVTLSCSPISGHRSVSWYQQTPGQGLQFLFEYFSETQRNKGNFPGRFSGRQFSNSRSEMNVSTLELGDSALYLCASSFGTADTQYFGPGTRLTVL.